This T cell receptor (beta chain) was captured by sequencing in a study of control samples from healthy donors and cancer patients. Clones were sequenced by immunoSEQ multiplex PCR, and TCRdb holds only the in-frame ones, with some missing. Altogether roughly 54,000 clones are present, roughly 96% being singletons, with the ten largest covering about 1.9%. The CDR3 loop spans 14 amino acids. CDR1 and CDR2 from the germline V gene are SQVTM and ANQGSEA. The J segment lost 12 bases and the V segment lost 6 bases, leaving 10 bases of the junction unmatched. The chain recombines TRBV29-1 with TRBJ2-1; 14 nucleotides align to TRBD2. This sequence was found in a woman in her thirties in good health. Sequencing used blood. The CDR3 spells CSVTGLGLAGAQFF. Here the CDR3 DNA reads TGCAGCGTGACCGGGCTGGGACTAGCGGGGGCGCAGTTCTTC.